The rows below give T cell receptor beta chains drawn from one sample of a study of cytomegalovirus exposure and HLA in healthy donors. Sequencing was performed with immunoSEQ multiplex PCR; in TCRdb, only in-frame clones are kept and a portion is missing. The sample has about 190,000 clones, about 85% seen once. The material sequenced was PBMCs. Receptors originate from a woman aged 45 to 65 in good health and CMV-seropositive. CDR3s include the opening cysteine and the closing phenylalanine or tryptophan. D genes are given only for firm matches. Some rows have no size entry. The others give once, few or many, or a class for an expanded clone.

CDR3	V	J	D	size
CAISWRALDTQYF	TRBV10-3	TRBJ2-3	NA	NA
CASSLEGAGYEQYF	TRBV5-1	TRBJ2-7	TRBD1	once
CASRLAGEDTQYF	TRBV6-1	TRBJ2-3	TRBD2	NA
CASSLGTSGYNEQFF	TRBV7-2	TRBJ2-1	TRBD2	NA
CASSWGQGDTGELFF	TRBV13	TRBJ2-2	TRBD1	NA
CASSLSHLNTEAFF	TRBV9	TRBJ1-1	NA	NA
CASSDRHSNEKLFF	TRBV2	TRBJ1-4	NA	NA
CASSPLGWRGGSPDTQYF	TRBV4-1	TRBJ2-3	TRBD2	NA
CASSSGLAGDTQYF	TRBV7-3	TRBJ2-3	TRBD2	NA
CASIPRGANTEAFF	TRBV2	TRBJ1-1	NA	NA
CASTPGGQGVYEQYF	TRBV27	TRBJ2-7	TRBD1	NA
CAWSRQLNQPQHF	TRBV30	TRBJ1-5	NA	NA
CASSSEGATEAFF	TRBV5-1	TRBJ1-1	TRBD1	NA
CASSFYRGSSEQYF	TRBV7-8	TRBJ2-7	TRBD1	NA
CAWRAHETGGTEAFF	TRBV30	TRBJ1-1	TRBD1	NA
CASLDRGSREQYF	TRBV2	TRBJ2-7	TRBD1	NA
CASSSTGEGHQPQHF	TRBV6-1	TRBJ1-5	NA	NA